The rows below give T cell receptor beta chains drawn from one sample of a study of breast tumors, draining lymph nodes, adjacent tissues. One entry per CDR3 protein, called by TCRdb with MiXCR from the multiplex PCR reads. The table includes some 230,000 distinct CDR3 sequences, less than 40% detected once. The sequencing input was axillary lymph node tissue. Receptors were obtained from a female donor with breast cancer. Some clones in this sample may be carry-over from other donors' samples. CDR3s include the opening cysteine and the closing phenylalanine or tryptophan. D genes are given only for firm matches. Size tells how often a clone was seen (once, few, many) or the class of an expanded clone, and some rows leave it out.

d_call	v_call	j_call	clone_size	cdr3_aa	cdr3_nt
TRBD1	TRBV6-5	TRBJ2-3	many	CASSTDRDDTQYF	TGTGCCAGCAGCACGGACAGGGACGATACGCAGTATTTT
NA	TRBV7-2	TRBJ1-6	many	CASSGAGENSPLHF	TGTGCCAGCAGCGGAGCAGGGGAAAATTCACCCCTCCACTTT
NA	TRBV20-1	TRBJ2-5	NA	CSARDATRGPGGTQYF	TGCAGTGCTAGAGATGCGACCAGGGGCCCGGGCGGGACCCAGTACTTC
TRBD1	TRBV30	TRBJ2-7	many	CAWIGTGGHEQYF	TGTGCCTGGATAGGGACAGGGGGCCACGAGCAGTACTTC
NA	TRBV5-1	TRBJ2-7	NA	CASSLLRGSSYEQYF	TGCGCCAGCAGTCTATTGAGGGGGTCCTCCTACGAGCAGTACTTC
TRBD1	TRBV7-9	TRBJ1-2	many	CASSPFRTGGYGYTF	TGTGCCAGCAGCCCGTTCCGGACAGGGGGCTATGGCTACACCTTC
TRBD2	TRBV6-1	TRBJ2-3	many	CASSEPELAIADTQYF	TGTGCCAGCAGTGAACCGGAACTAGCGATAGCAGATACGCAGTATTTT
TRBD2	TRBV9	TRBJ2-3	many	CASSVGGTSDGTQYF	TGTGCCAGCAGCGTAGGCGGGACTAGCGACGGTACGCAGTATTTT
NA	TRBV30	TRBJ2-2	NA	CAWRRQNTGELFF	TGTGCCTGGAGACGACAGAACACCGGGGAGCTGTTTTTT
NA	TRBV20-1	TRBJ2-3	NA	CSARVAGMSTDTQYF	TGCAGTGCTAGAGTCGCGGGGATGAGCACAGATACGCAGTATTTT
NA	TRBV19	TRBJ1-6	many	CASTQGGNSPLHF	TGTGCCAGTACCCAGGGTGGTAATTCACCCCTCCACTTT